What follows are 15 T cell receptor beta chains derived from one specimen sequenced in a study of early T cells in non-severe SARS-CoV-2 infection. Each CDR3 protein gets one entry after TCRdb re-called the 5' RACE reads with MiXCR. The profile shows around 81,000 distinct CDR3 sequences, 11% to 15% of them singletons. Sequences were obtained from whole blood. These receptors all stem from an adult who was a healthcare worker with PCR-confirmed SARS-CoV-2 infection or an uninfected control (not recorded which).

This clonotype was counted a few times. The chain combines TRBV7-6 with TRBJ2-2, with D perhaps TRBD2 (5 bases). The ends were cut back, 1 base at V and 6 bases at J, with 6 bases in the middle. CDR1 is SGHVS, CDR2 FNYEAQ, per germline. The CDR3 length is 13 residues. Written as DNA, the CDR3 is TGTGCCAGCAGCTTAGGGACTTCCGGGGAGCTGTTTTTT. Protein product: CASSLGTSGELFF.

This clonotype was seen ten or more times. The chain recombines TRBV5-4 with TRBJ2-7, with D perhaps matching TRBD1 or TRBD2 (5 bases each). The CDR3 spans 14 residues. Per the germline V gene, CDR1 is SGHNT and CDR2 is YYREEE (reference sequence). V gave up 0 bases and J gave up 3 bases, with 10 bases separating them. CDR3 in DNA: TGTGCCAGCAGCTTGGGGCCGAGGGGCTACGAGCAGTACTTC. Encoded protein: CASSLGPRGYEQYF.

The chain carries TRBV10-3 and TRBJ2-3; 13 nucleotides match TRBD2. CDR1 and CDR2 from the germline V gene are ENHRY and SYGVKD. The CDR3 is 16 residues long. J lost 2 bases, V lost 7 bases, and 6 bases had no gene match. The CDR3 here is CAITIGLAGDTDTQYF. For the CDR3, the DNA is TGTGCCATCACCATCGGACTAGCGGGAGACACAGATACGCAGTATTTT.

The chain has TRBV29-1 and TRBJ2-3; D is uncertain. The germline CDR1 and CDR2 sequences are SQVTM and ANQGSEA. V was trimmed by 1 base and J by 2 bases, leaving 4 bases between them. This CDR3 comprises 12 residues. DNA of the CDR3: TGCAGCGTTGAAGTCTTCACAGATACGCAGTATTTT. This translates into CSVEVFTDTQYF.

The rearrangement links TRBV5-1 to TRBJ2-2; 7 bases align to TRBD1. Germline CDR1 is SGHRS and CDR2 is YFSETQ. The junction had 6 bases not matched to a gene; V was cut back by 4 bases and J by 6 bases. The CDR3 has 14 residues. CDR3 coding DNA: TGCGCCAGCAGCCCCGGGACAGAAGCCGGGGAGCTGTTTTTT. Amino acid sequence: CASSPGTEAGELFF.

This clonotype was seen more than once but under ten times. The DNA of the CDR3 is TGTGCCAGCAGCTTAGAATTCGAGTCCTATGGCTACACCTTC. It codes for CASSLEFESYGYTF. This chain links TRBV5-4 with TRBJ1-2; no clear D. The CDR3 loop spans 14 amino acids. Germline V lookup: CDR1 SGHNT, CDR2 YYREEE (reference sequence). Trimming removed 2 bases at V and 4 bases at J, with 12 bases between.

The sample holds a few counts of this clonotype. CDR3 in DNA: TGTGCCAGCAGCTCCGGCAGCAGCAAGGGAAACATTCAGTACTTC. Translating gives CASSSGSSKGNIQYF. The chain couples TRBV7-8 to TRBJ2-4; D is undetermined. CDR1 and CDR2 (germline): SGHVS, FQNEAQ. CDR3 length: 15 residues. Trimming stripped 4 bases from V and 6 bases from J, with 16 bases between.

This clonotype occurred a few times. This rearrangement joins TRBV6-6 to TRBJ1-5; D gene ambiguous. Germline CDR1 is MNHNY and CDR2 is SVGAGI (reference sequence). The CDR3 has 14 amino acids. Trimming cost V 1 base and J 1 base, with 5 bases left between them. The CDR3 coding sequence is TGTGCCAGCAGTTACTTCGCCAGCAATCAGCCCCAGCATTTT. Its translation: CASSYFASNQPQHF.

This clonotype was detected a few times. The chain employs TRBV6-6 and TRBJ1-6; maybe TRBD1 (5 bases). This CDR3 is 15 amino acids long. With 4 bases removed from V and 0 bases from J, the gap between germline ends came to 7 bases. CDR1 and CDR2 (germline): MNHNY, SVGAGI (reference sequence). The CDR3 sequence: CASSFGGSYNSPLHF. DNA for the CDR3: TGTGCCAGCAGTTTTGGGGGCTCCTATAATTCACCCCTCCACTTT.

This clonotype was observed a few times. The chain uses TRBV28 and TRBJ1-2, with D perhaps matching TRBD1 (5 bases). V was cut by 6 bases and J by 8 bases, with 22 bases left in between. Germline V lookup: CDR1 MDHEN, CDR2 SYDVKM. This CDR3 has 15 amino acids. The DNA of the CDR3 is TGTGCCAGCAGCTCCAGCGGGGGGGAAGTCTACGGCTACACCTTC. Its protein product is CASSSSGGEVYGYTF.

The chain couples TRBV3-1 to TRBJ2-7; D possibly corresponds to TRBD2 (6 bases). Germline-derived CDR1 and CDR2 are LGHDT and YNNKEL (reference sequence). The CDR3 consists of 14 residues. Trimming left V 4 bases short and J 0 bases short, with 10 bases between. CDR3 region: CASSRRDSSYEQYF. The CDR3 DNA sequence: TGTGCCAGCAGCCGGAGGGACTCCTCCTACGAGCAGTACTTC.

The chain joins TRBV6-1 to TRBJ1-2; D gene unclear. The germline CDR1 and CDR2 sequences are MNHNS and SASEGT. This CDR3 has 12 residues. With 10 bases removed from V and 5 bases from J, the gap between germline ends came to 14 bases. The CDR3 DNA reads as TGTGCCATCAAGACCGGTGCTTATGGCTACACCTTC. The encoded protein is CAIKTGAYGYTF.

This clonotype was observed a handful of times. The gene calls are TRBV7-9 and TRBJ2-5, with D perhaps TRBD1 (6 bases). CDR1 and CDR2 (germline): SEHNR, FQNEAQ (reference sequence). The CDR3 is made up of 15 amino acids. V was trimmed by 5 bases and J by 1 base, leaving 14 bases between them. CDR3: CASSLMGAPQETQYF. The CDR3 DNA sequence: TGTGCCAGCAGCCTTATGGGGGCCCCCCAAGAGACCCAGTACTTC.

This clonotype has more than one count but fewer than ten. The chain's CDR3 is CASSQFGQGPPEQYF. CDR3 in DNA: TGTGCCAGCAGCCAATTCGGACAGGGTCCCCCAGAGCAGTACTTC. The V call is TRBV14, the J call TRBJ2-7, with 8 bases identical to TRBD1. After removal of 2 bases from V and 7 bases from J, the junction contained 10 bases not matched to a gene. CDR1 SGHDN and CDR2 FVKESK come from the germline V gene. CDR3 length: 15 amino acids. The entire variable domain, with the rest obtained from reference TRBV14 and TRBJ2-7, is as follows: EAGVTQFPSHSVIEKGQTVTLRCDPISGHDNLYWYRRVMGKEIKFLLHFVKESKQDESGMPNNRFLAERTGGTYSTLKVQPAELEDSGVYFCASSQFGQGPPEQYFGPGTRLTVT.

This CDR3 is CAWRRLTEAFF. CDR3 sequence (DNA): TGTGCCTGGAGGAGGCTCACTGAAGCTTTCTTT. The V and J genes are TRBV30 and TRBJ1-1; D is unclear. V was shortened by 3 bases and J by 4 bases, with 6 bases between the two germline ends. Germline assignment: CDR1 GTSNPN and CDR2 SVGIG (reference sequence). The CDR3 extends over 11 amino acids.